This entry concerns a single T cell receptor (beta chain). Its antigen is not identified. The data derive from a study of CD8+ T cells in alopecia areata. Turning to the study itself: Treated patients took oral tofacitinib at 5 to 10 mg twice daily. Tofacitinib ran for 6 to 18 months before 6 months off drug. Study conclusions and caveats: Scalp sample sequencing also detects resident alphabeta T cells of normal skin.

Sequencing templates came from extracted RNA that was reverse transcribed into cDNA. The assay was immunoSEQ multiplex PCR, and TCRdb's table has in-frame clones only and misses some. The table records roughly 130,000 clones, approximately 53% of them present only once. Germline loops: CDR1 LGHNA, CDR2 YSLEER. The CDR3 contains 15 residues. V lost 3 bases, J lost 5 bases, and 8 bases stayed unmatched. Peripheral blood and lesional scalp punch biopsies came from alopecia areata patients. This sequence was found in a human donor with alopecia areata. The V gene is TRBV4-3, the J gene TRBJ2-5; 8 positions match TRBD2. Sequences were derived from CD4+ T cells sorted from blood, sampled at week 0. CDR3 protein: CASSQESGRFETQYF. The CDR3 nucleotides are TGCGCCAGCAGCCAGGAGAGCGGGAGATTCGAGACCCAGTACTTC.